The 15 T cell receptor beta chains below all came from one sample that was sequenced in a study of identical twins. Via MiXCR, TCRdb re-called the 5' RACE reads, giving one row per CDR3 protein. The table records approximately 250,000 distinct CDR3 sequences, 5.5% to 7.5% of them present only once. This sample also appeared in a second study, on T cells expressing NK-cell markers.

The sequencing input was CD8+ T cells sorted from blood. These receptors all come from a woman between 18 and 30 years old in good health.

This chain connects TRBV16 to TRBJ1-2; 7 bases match TRBD1. This CDR3 has 14 amino acids. Germline lookup yields CDR1 KGHSY and CDR2 FQNENV. The V and J ends lost 1 base and 7 bases, in that order; junction bases with no gene match: 6. The CDR3 region is CASSQYQGTAGYTF. DNA for the CDR3: TGTGCCAGCAGCCAATACCAGGGGACAGCTGGCTACACCTTC.

This clonotype has more than one count but fewer than ten. The chain couples TRBV10-2 to TRBJ1-4; 10 bases match TRBD1. V lost 1 base and J lost 3; bases outside the gene matches: 8. The CDR3 loop spans 18 amino acids. Germline CDR1 WSHSY, CDR2 SAAADI. CDR3 loop: CASSEFSGTGDSNEKLFF. The CDR3 bases are TGCGCCAGCAGTGAGTTCTCCGGGACAGGGGATTCTAATGAAAAACTGTTTTTT.

This clonotype has a handful of counts. The V gene is TRBV7-9, the J gene TRBJ1-2, with D possibly being TRBD1 (6 bases). Germline assignment: CDR1 SEHNR and CDR2 FQNEAQ (reference sequence). The CDR3 consists of 13 residues. V dropped 1 base and J dropped 8 bases, with 11 bases sitting between them. This CDR3 is CASSLVHRDGYTF. The CDR3 coding sequence is TGTGCCAGCAGCTTAGTCCACAGGGACGGCTACACCTTC. The full variable domain, completed using reference TRBV7-9 and TRBJ1-2, is DTGVSQNPRHKITKRGQNVTFRCDPISEHNRLYWYRQTLGQGPEFLTYFQNEAQLEKSRLLSDRFSAERPKGSFSTLEIQRTEQGDSAMYLCASSLVHRDGYTFGSGTRLTVV.

The chain uses TRBV27 and TRBJ1-2; 8 bases agree with TRBD1. CDR3 length: 18 amino acids. The V segment lost 3 bases and the J segment 6 bases; nucleotides outside the gene matches: 18. Looked up from germline, CDR1 is MNHEY and CDR2 is SMNVEV (reference sequence). CDR3 sequence reads: CASSFGYRGEDRLDGYTF. CDR3 coding DNA: TGTGCCAGCAGTTTTGGCTACAGGGGGGAGGATCGGCTTGATGGCTACACCTTC.

This clonotype was seen a handful of times. The chain uses TRBV11-2 and TRBJ2-7; D tentatively fits TRBD1 or TRBD2 (5 bases each). Germline assignment: CDR1 SGHAT and CDR2 FQNNGV. CDR3 length: 15 residues. V lost 4 bases and J 3 bases, leaving 16 bases between the germline ends. The CDR3 nucleotides are TGTGCCAGCAGCTACGGGGACGGCCCTTTCTACGAGCAGTACTTC. Protein product: CASSYGDGPFYEQYF.

The chain is built from TRBV27 and TRBJ2-7, with D maybe TRBD1 (6 bases). The CDR3 is 12 residues long. CDR1 is MNHEY, CDR2 SMNVEV, per germline (reference sequence). The ends were cut back, 6 bases at V and 2 bases at J, with 8 bases in the middle. The CDR3 DNA sequence: TGTGCCAGCAGGGGGGCGCCCTACGAGCAGTACTTC. This sequence encodes CASRGAPYEQYF.

The CDR3 DNA sequence: TGCAGTGCTAGAGACAGGGAGGTTGTATGGGAAGAGACCCAGTACTTC. Protein: CSARDREVVWEETQYF. The V call is TRBV20-1, the J call TRBJ2-5, with D maybe TRBD2 (6 bases). Germline loops: CDR1 DFQATT, CDR2 SNEGSKA (reference sequence). The CDR3 sequence is 16 residues long. The V and J ends lost 0 bases and 3 bases respectively, with 17 bases between them.

This clonotype was seen only a few times. V usage is TRBV20-1 and J usage is TRBJ2-7, with 8 bases lining up with TRBD2. Losses at the gene ends were 0 bases for V and 1 base for J; bases not matched to a gene: 2. The CDR3 has 14 amino acids. Germline loops: CDR1 DFQATT, CDR2 SNEGSKA (reference sequence). The CDR3 nucleotides read TGCAGTGCTAGAGATCGGGGGGGTTCCTACGAGCAGTACTTC. Translated, it gives CSARDRGGSYEQYF.

Only a few counts were recorded for this clonotype. The chain carries TRBV4-2 and TRBJ2-3; the match to TRBD2 covers 8 bases. This CDR3 is built from 17 residues. From germline, CDR1 is LGHNA and CDR2 YNFKEQ. V was pared by 0 bases and J by 2 bases, with 7 bases of the junction left unmatched. The CDR3 DNA is TGTGCCAGCAGCCAAGAGGTGCGGGGGGCGAACACAGATACGCAGTATTTT. This translates into CASSQEVRGANTDTQYF.

This clonotype turned up a few times. The chain carries TRBV20-1 and TRBJ2-5, with 7 nucleotides matching TRBD2. Looked up from germline, CDR1 is DFQATT and CDR2 is SNEGSKA (reference sequence). This CDR3 has 12 residues. The V segment lost 4 bases and the J segment 2 bases; nucleotides outside the gene matches: 1. The CDR3 DNA is TGCAGTGCTACTAGCGGACAAGAGACCCAGTACTTC. Translation: CSATSGQETQYF.

The chain uses TRBV3-1 and TRBJ2-3, with 9 bases lining up with TRBD1. The ends lost 1 base at V and 5 bases at J; junction bases unmatched: 7. CDR1 is LGHDT, CDR2 YNNKEL, per germline (reference sequence). The CDR3 is made up of 16 amino acids. The CDR3 protein is CASSQGLGTGRDTQYF. In nucleotides, the CDR3 is TGTGCCAGCAGCCAAGGTTTAGGGACAGGGCGAGATACGCAGTATTTT.

The chain has TRBV2 and TRBJ1-1; D gene uncertain. The CDR3 sequence is 12 residues long. Germline CDR1 reads SNHLY; CDR2 reads FYNNEI. V was trimmed by 8 bases and J by 8 bases, leaving 15 bases between them. CDR3 coding DNA: TGTGCCAGCCATCCCTCGGTCGGGGAAGCTTTCTTT. It encodes CASHPSVGEAFF.

This clonotype has ten or more counts. The V gene is TRBV12-3 or TRBV12-4, the J gene TRBJ2-7, with D possibly being TRBD2 (7 bases). The CDR3 contains 14 residues. The germline V and J ends were trimmed by 5 bases and 2 bases, with 13 bases remaining between them. CDR3 bases: TGTGCCAGCAGTCCCGCGGGGGCAACCTACGAGCAGTACTTC. Its translation is CASSPAGATYEQYF.

This clonotype was seen at least ten times. V usage is TRBV20-1 and J usage is TRBJ2-7; D is possibly TRBD2 (6 bases). This CDR3 comprises 13 residues. Germline CDR1 reads DFQATT; CDR2 reads SNEGSKA (reference sequence). V was pared by 3 bases and J by 4 bases, with 13 bases between. CDR3 coding DNA: TGCAGTGCTAGCTCGCGGGAACCTTACGAGCAGTACTTC. This translates into CSASSREPYEQYF.

This clonotype occurred many times. This chain joins TRBV4-2 and TRBJ1-2, with 8 bases fitting TRBD1. V lost 0 bases to trimming and J lost 5 bases; unmatched junction nucleotides: 14. CDR1 LGHNA and CDR2 YNFKEQ come from the germline V gene. This CDR3 contains 18 residues. CDR3 coding DNA: TGTGCCAGCAGCCAAGATCTGGTGCAGGGGGCGAGTGGATATGGCTACACCTTC. Translated: CASSQDLVQGASGYGYTF.